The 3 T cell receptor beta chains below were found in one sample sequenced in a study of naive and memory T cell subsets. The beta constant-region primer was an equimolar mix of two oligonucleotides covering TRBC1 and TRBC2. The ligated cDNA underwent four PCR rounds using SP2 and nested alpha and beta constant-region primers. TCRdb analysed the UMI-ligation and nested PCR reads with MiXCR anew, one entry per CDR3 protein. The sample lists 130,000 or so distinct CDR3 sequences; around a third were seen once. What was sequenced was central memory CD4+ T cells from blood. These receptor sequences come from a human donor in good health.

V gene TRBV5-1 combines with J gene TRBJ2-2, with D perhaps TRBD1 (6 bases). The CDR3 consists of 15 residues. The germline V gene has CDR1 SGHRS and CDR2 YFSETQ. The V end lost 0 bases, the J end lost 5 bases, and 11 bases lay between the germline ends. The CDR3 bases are TGCGCCAGCAGCTTGGCTGGGACATCGACCGGGGAGCTGTTTTTT. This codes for CASSLAGTSTGELFF.

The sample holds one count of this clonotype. This CDR3 is CAGKRADLTDTQYF. CDR3 nucleotides: TGTGCCGGGAAGCGGGCGGACCTCACAGATACGCAGTATTTT. The genes are TRBV30 and TRBJ2-3, with a weak D call TRBD2 (6 bases). This CDR3 contains 14 residues. V was cut by 8 bases and J by 2 bases, with 17 bases left in between. Per germline, CDR1 GTSNPN and CDR2 SVGIG (reference sequence). The variable domain in full, completed from reference TRBV30 and TRBJ2-3, reads SQTIHQWPATLVQPVGSPLSLECTVEGTSNPNLYWYRQAAGRGLQLLFYSVGIGQISSEVPQNLSASRPQDRQFILSSKKLLLSDSGFYLCAGKRADLTDTQYFGPGTRLTVL.

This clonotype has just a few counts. DNA for the CDR3: TGCAGCGTTGAATTGGTGGGGGGCGCCGAGACCCAGTACTTC. Protein: CSVELVGGAETQYF. This chain uses TRBV29-1 with TRBJ2-5; either TRBD1 or TRBD2 may supply D (6 bases each). Germline loops: CDR1 SQVTM, CDR2 ANQGSEA. The V gene lost 2 bases and the J gene lost 5 bases, with 15 bases spanning the gap. The CDR3 spans 14 residues.